This TCR beta chain was identified during a study of T cell changes during pregnancy in multiple sclerosis. V lost 1 base to trimming and J lost 3 bases; unmatched junction nucleotides: 1. The CDR3 runs 15 residues. Germline-derived CDR1 and CDR2 are LGHNA and YSLEER. Profiling relied on immunoSEQ multiplex PCR, and the TCRdb table lists in-frame clones only, not all of them. The table includes about 30,000 clones, roughly 91% detected once. V is TRBV4-3 and J is TRBJ2-7; 12 bases agree with TRBD2. This TCR derives from a female donor with multiple sclerosis, enrolled in a pregnancy study. The source was CD4+ T cells from peripheral blood mononuclear cells, collected after pregnancy. The CDR3 DNA reads TGCGCCAGCAGCCAAGCGACTAGCGGGGGCTACGAGCAGTACTTC. It encodes CASSQATSGGYEQYF.